The source of this TCR beta chain is a study of cytomegalovirus exposure and HLA in healthy donors (TCRdb year 2017). Regarding the complete study: In an earlier analysis of 587 of the donors, 276 Gb of sequence data and some 120 million unique TCR beta sequences from about 179 million T cells were reported. An early release that covered several hundred HLA-typed donors contained approximately 300 gigabases of sequencing data and tens of millions of unique TCR sequences. Among the roughly 400 genotyped donors, around 81% belonged to the genetic ancestry cluster associated with self-reported Caucasian donors. The study aimed to test whether signatures of past pathogen exposure could be identified by cataloging public T cell receptors. The study used immunosequencing to profile the T cell repertoires of approximately 640 subjects and linked those repertoires to cytomegalovirus serostatus. Along with the approximately 650-subject first cohort, a separate validation cohort of around 120 different subjects was used. The study combined high-throughput TCR immunosequencing, statistical association of individual TCRs with disease status, and machine learning to predict cytomegalovirus infection status. A later analysis re-examined previously published TCR beta repertoires from more than 650 donors and added high-resolution HLA genotyping to investigate patterns of TCR occurrence. In the later analysis, no new phenotypic data were used to find candidate immune exposures; instead, reliance was placed on TCR beta sequences and their occurrence across donors. To decide whether each TCR beta V gene segment behaved as functional or pseudogenic, an earlier analysis of 587 of the donors relied on high-throughput TCR beta sequencing. Donor age, sex, ethnicity and CMV serostatus were compiled together with the repertoire data. Genome-wide SNP genotypes for about 65% of the roughly 700 donors were used in a later genetic analysis, which treated that subset as a discovery cohort. All discovery cohort repertoires had been generated using a single sequencing platform. HLA typing covered class I and class II loci at four-digit resolution. Typing coverage varied by locus: roughly 620-630 donors for A, B, C, DRB1 and DQB1; about 520 for DQA1; around 610 for DPA1; 450 to 480 for DPB1. Roughly 5 DR-DQ haplotypes were treated as single units for association and clustering because of strong linkage in the cohort. Across around 400 genotyped donors of the cohort, an average of approximately 240,000 unique TCR beta nucleotide sequences per donor were sequenced, and roughly 17% of those sequences were non-productive.

On this clone: Its specific antigen is unknown. Within one base of it there is no much larger clone, and no base qualities were kept.

Libraries were constructed by the immunoSEQ multiplex PCR assay. For the multiplex PCR, a mixture combining 60 forward primers for TCR Vbeta segments and 13 reverse primers for TCR Jbeta segments was used. A multiplex PCR assay on genomic DNA amplified the CDR3 region of rearranged TCR beta genes. The Illumina HiSeq System was used to sequence the amplified TCR beta libraries as 87-base-pair reads. Concerning the study's data processing: In a later analysis, 77 million or so unique TCR beta chains were counted across the roughly 610 repertoires, and about 10 million of these chains were shared by at least two donors. Raw reads were error-corrected and collapsed into unique sequences with a nearest-neighbor algorithm that merged closely related sequences to remove PCR and sequencing errors. Alignment of CDR3 sequences to IMGT reference sequences was used to assign V, D and J gene segments. For a sequence to be retained, a match of at least six nucleotides was required to both a V gene segment and a J gene segment. A rearrangement counted as productive if the CDR3 had no stop codons and remained in frame with V and J, and every other rearrangement counted as non-productive. Following IMGT convention, CDR3 was defined as the stretch from the second conserved V-encoded cysteine up to the conserved J-encoded phenylalanine. The earlier analysis of a few hundred of the donors excluded any sequence lacking an unambiguous match to a single V gene segment. In an earlier analysis of approximately 550 of the donors, V segments were called functional above 56.7% productive rearrangements and were called segregating when the between-donor standard deviation exceeded 5%. A statistical classification framework was developed to diagnose cytomegalovirus status using the catalog of TCR beta chain sequences. In a later analysis, V and J genes were assigned by comparing TCR nucleotide sequences against IMGT/GENE-DB human TR gene sequences. A later analysis assigned CDR3 sequences and most-parsimonious VDJ recombination scenarios with the TCRdist pipeline. In a later analysis, each TCR beta chain was defined by its CDR3 amino acid sequence together with its V-gene family, and reads lacking a unique V-gene family were excluded. A later analysis removed 500 to 650 highly shared, low-generation-probability nucleotide sequences to deal with suspected cross-contamination and a sequencing artifact. In a later analysis, a clonal expansion index for each public chain was calculated from normalized within-repertoire ranks of inferred template counts. Generation probabilities in a later analysis came from a VDJ recombination model fitted to out-of-frame rearrangements, and those results were checked against IGoR. In a later analysis, hypergeometric tests were used to score TCR-TCR, TCR-HLA and TCR-CMV co-occurrence, with a repertoire-size bias correction applied to TCR pairs. A later analysis estimated false discovery rates by permuting HLA or CMV assignments 20 times. In a later analysis, co-occurring TCRs were grouped with DBSCAN, and TCRdist sequence similarity was added when clustering was performed within HLA-allele-positive subsets. For co-occurrence clustering, repertoires with fewer than 30,000 or more than 120,000 public chains were excluded, along with 5 or 6 repertoires with anomalous nucleotide sharing. TCRdb took over this immuneACCESS table, retaining in-frame rearrangements with V and J assigned. Such tables are incomplete; in checked studies, under half of the missing clones stem from an unresolved V gene, and the remainder is unexplained. The V and J calls and clone size were taken over from that table, and D and trimming were inferred from the DNA. A total of 100,000 to 150,000 clones appear in this sample, about 68% of them only once. Under 5% of the sample is held by the ten biggest clonotypes.

What the study reported, not specific to this receptor: In this cohort, only TCR beta chains were sequenced, and detectable features were limited by the absence of alpha or paired-chain data. In both the original and validation cohorts, the classifier was reported to diagnose cytomegalovirus status with high specificity and sensitivity. In a later analysis, most CMV-associated TCR beta chains were found to appear HLA-restricted, with HLA associations seemingly driven largely by CMV exposure. Compared with the roughly 700-donor mean, donors in an Asian-associated ancestry cluster had fewer N-insertions in productive TCRs, according to a later genetic analysis. A further reported finding was that TCR beta sequences accurately predicted the HLA-A and HLA-B alleles for most subjects in the first cohort. When HLA alleles, especially DR and DQ, strongly co-occurred, attributing TCR associations to individual alleles was difficult. In a later analysis, 16,951 TCR beta sequences were associated with specific HLA alleles at a false discovery rate of 0.05. In the study, some 160 TCR beta chains were listed as associated with cytomegalovirus. In a later analysis, HLA-associated TCR beta chains were found to be more clonally expanded and to have lower generation probabilities than equally common non-associated chains. The authors suggested that the approach could potentially be generalized to other disease states and immunological phenotypes. Correlated functional status among segregating V segments might be attributable to linkage disequilibrium, but an unknown experimental factor could not be ruled out. Several of the top co-occurrence clusters appeared to be linked to parvovirus B19, influenza, CMV and Epstein-Barr virus, according to a later analysis. The earlier analysis of around 600 of the donors excluded around 17 rarely observed V segments, including chromosome 9 orphons, because counts were too low. Some IMGT-functional V segments, including TRBV6-2 and TRBV6-3, could not be told apart with the 87-base-pair reads, so those segments were excluded. According to a later analysis, TCR association rates differed among HLA loci, with DRB1 alleles showing the most associated TCRs and HLA-C alleles showing the fewest. For the cohort, immune exposure information was limited to CMV serostatus. Across donors, most TCR sequences were observed very rarely, whereas some public TCRs were present in many individuals. In an earlier analysis of some 500 of the donors, most TCR beta V segments appeared in productive rearrangements about 87% or about 30% of the time, broadly matching IMGT annotations. V-gene and J-gene trimming of TCR beta chains was associated with a missense DCLRE1C variant in a later genetic analysis, and the association was replicated in an independent cohort. A cluster of highly shared sequence variants was judged likely to be a technical artifact of the sequencing pipeline. A few of the identified cytomegalovirus-associated TCR beta chains were confirmed in vitro to be specific for cytomegalovirus antigens. The presence/absence analyses assumed that sequencing depth was roughly uniform across donors, and that assumption may not be true. Because some donors lacked HLA typing at each locus, the association tests relied only on the typed subset.

The cohort was made up of roughly 670 healthy bone marrow donors. At the time of sampling, all cohort members were nominally healthy, though unrecorded immune exposures were likely present. The donor tested CMV seropositive, placing the donor among the 250 to 300 seropositive members of the cohort. A peripheral blood sample was provided by each donor, and peripheral blood mononuclear cells were used for TCR beta sequencing. The Qiagen DNeasy Blood Extraction Kit was used to extract genomic DNA from the blood cell samples. V is pared back by 0 bases and J by 0 bases, with 10 bases lying between the germline termini. The CDR3 runs 16 amino acids, cysteine and phenylalanine included. The kept DNA is CDR3 alone, 48 bases in frame from the first base. According to the germline V gene (reference sequence), CDR1 reads SGHNT and CDR2 reads YYREEE.

The chain employs TRBV5-4 and TRBJ1-3; TRBD1 is perhaps the D gene, given 6 matching bases. The sequenced sample consisted of PBMCs. The clonotype comes from a man aged 40-49 years in good health and CMV-seropositive. This receptor has the CDR3 CASSLDWGLSGNTIYF. The nucleotides are TGTGCCAGCAGCTTGGATTGGGGGCTCTCTGGAAACACCATATATTTT. The full variable domain, with segments outside the CDR3 supplied by the reference TRBV5-4 and TRBJ1-3 proteins, appears as ETGVTQSPTHLIKTRGQQVTLRCSSQSGHNTVSWYQQALGQGPQFIFQYYREEENGRGNFPPRFSGLQFPNYSSELNVNALELDDSALYLCASSLDWGLSGNTIYFGEGSWLTVV.